The entry that follows covers one T cell receptor (beta chain) sequence. Sequencing used immunoSEQ multiplex PCR; TCRdb keeps in-frame clones, though not all of them. The sample includes around 70,000 clones, 65% to 85% of them seen just once. This sample was included in a study of control samples from healthy donors and cancer patients. This CDR3 comprises 11 residues. V was cut by 3 bases and J by 3 bases, with 4 bases left in between. The germline V gene encodes CDR1 DFQATT and CDR2 SNEGSKA (reference sequence). The chain couples TRBV20-1 to TRBJ2-3; no definite D call. The specimen sequenced was blood. The sequence derives from a man in his fifties or sixties in good health. The CDR3 DNA follows: TGCAGTGCTAGTGGGACAGATACGCAGTATTTT. Translating gives CSASGTDTQYF.